The 21 T cell receptor beta chains reported below all come from one sample, sequenced in a study of cytomegalovirus exposure and HLA in healthy donors. The primer mix had 60 Vbeta and 13 Jbeta primers. Repertoires were generated with immunoSEQ multiplex PCR, while TCRdb's copy carries only in-frame clones and drops some. This sample contains approximately 200,000 clones. What was sequenced was PBMCs. Receptors were obtained from a boy younger than 18 in good health and CMV-seronegative.

V usage is TRBV27 and J usage is TRBJ2-6, with 7 nucleotides matching TRBD1. The CDR3 has 18 residues. V trimming: 6 bases; J trimming: 2 bases; junction bases outside the gene matches: 13. CDR1 and CDR2 (germline): MNHEY, SMNVEV (reference sequence). DNA of the CDR3: TGTGCCAGCAGAAACCTACAGGGGACCTTGACTGGGGCCAACGTCCTGACTTTC. Protein product: CASRNLQGTLTGANVLTF.

This chain links TRBV6-4 with TRBJ2-1, with 11 bases that match TRBD1. Germline assignment: CDR1 MRHNA and CDR2 SNTAGT. CDR3 size: 15 residues. V was pared by 3 bases and J by 6 bases, with 4 bases of the junction left unmatched. The CDR3 DNA is TGTGCCAGCAGTGAGAGGGACAGGGGGTTCAATGAGCAGTTCTTC. Protein product: CASSERDRGFNEQFF.

As concerns this clone: The same CDR3 is also encoded by other DNA sequences in this sample. The chain has TRBV6-4 and TRBJ2-3, with 10 bases lining up with TRBD2. The ends lost 0 bases at V and 4 bases at J; junction bases unmatched: 1. In germline, CDR1 is MRHNA, CDR2 SNTAGT. This CDR3 is 15 amino acids long. CDR3 sequence: CASSDSAGGPDTQYF. CDR3 nucleotide sequence: TGTGCCAGCAGTGACTCAGCGGGGGGGCCAGATACGCAGTATTTT.

The gene calls are TRBV7-8 and TRBJ1-1, with 8 nucleotides matching TRBD1. Germline trimming cut 2 bases from V and 5 bases from J; bases unmatched to any gene: 13. The CDR3 covers 17 residues. Germline CDR1 reads SGHVS; CDR2 reads FQNEAQ. The CDR3 protein is CASSLFGFGQGGTEAFF. CDR3 in DNA: TGTGCCAGCAGCTTATTCGGATTCGGACAGGGAGGGACTGAAGCTTTCTTT.

The chain joins TRBV6-4 to TRBJ2-6; 12 nucleotides agree with TRBD1. Germline assignment: CDR1 MRHNA and CDR2 SNTAGT. Trimming cost V 3 bases and J 4 bases; bases outside gene matches: 10. This CDR3 is 19 amino acids long. CDR3 sequence reads: CASSEQGTGGPGGANVLTF. In DNA form, the CDR3 reads TGTGCCAGCAGTGAACAGGGGACAGGGGGCCCGGGCGGGGCCAACGTCCTGACTTTC.

The V call is TRBV2, the J call TRBJ1-1; D gene ambiguous. With 3 bases removed from V and 0 bases from J, the gap between germline ends came to 8 bases. The CDR3 has 14 amino acids. The germline gives CDR1 SNHLY, CDR2 FYNNEI. The CDR3 is CASSEGRLNTEAFF. DNA for the CDR3: TGTGCCAGCAGTGAGGGCAGGTTGAACACTGAAGCTTTCTTT.

The rearrangement links TRBV6-1 to TRBJ2-7; 8 bases align to TRBD1. Germline V gene data show CDR1 as MNHNS and CDR2 as SASEGT. This CDR3 comprises 13 residues. The trim removed 6 bases at V and 2 bases at J, leaving 3 bases unmatched. CDR3 protein: CASRTGEAYEQYF. Written as DNA, the CDR3 is TGTGCCAGCAGGACAGGGGAGGCCTACGAGCAGTACTTC.

The CDR3 DNA reads TGTGCCAGCAGCTTAGCCCAGATTAGCGGGGGACTCACAGATACGCAGTATTTT. Translation gives CASSLAQISGGLTDTQYF. This chain connects TRBV7-9 to TRBJ2-3; 9 positions match TRBD2. The germline V gene has CDR1 SEHNR and CDR2 FQNEAQ (reference sequence). The V and J ends lost 0 bases and 2 bases, in that order; junction bases with no gene match: 9. The CDR3 runs 18 residues.

This sequence joins TRBV7-2 and TRBJ2-7, with 9 bases lining up with TRBD2. Germline CDR1 reads SGHTA; CDR2 reads FQGNSA. The V and J ends lost 1 base and 2 bases, in that order; junction bases with no gene match: 6. The CDR3 spans 16 residues. CDR3 nucleotides: TGTGCCAGCAGCTTAGGATCGCGCGGGGGGGCCTACGAGCAGTACTTC. It is translated as CASSLGSRGGAYEQYF.

The chain recombines TRBV14 with TRBJ2-1; D gene ambiguous. The V end lost 0 bases, the J end lost 0 bases, and 12 bases lay between the germline ends. In germline, CDR1 is SGHDN, CDR2 FVKESK. The CDR3 spans 17 residues. The CDR3 DNA sequence: TGTGCCAGCAGCCAAGAATTAACAGAGAGCTCCTACAATGAGCAGTTCTTC. It specifies CASSQELTESSYNEQFF.

The V call is TRBV7-2, the J call TRBJ1-2; unclear D gene. The germline V gene encodes CDR1 SGHTA and CDR2 FQGNSA. V shed 3 bases and J shed 8 bases, with 13 bases lying between them. This CDR3 has 13 amino acids. The CDR3 spells CASSFGAGNGYTF. The CDR3 DNA is TGTGCCAGCAGCTTTGGAGCGGGGAACGGCTACACCTTC.

The genes are TRBV6-5 and TRBJ1-2, with D perhaps matching TRBD1 (5 bases). V lost 2 bases and J 3 bases, leaving 13 bases between the germline ends. Germline V lookup: CDR1 MNHEY, CDR2 SVGAGI. The CDR3 length is 15 residues. CDR3 coding DNA: TGTGCCAGCAGTTACGATCCAGGGATGCACTATGGCTACACCTTC. As protein: CASSYDPGMHYGYTF.

The rearrangement joins TRBV5-1 to TRBJ2-2; 7 bases map to TRBD2. The junction had 3 bases not matched to a gene; V was cut back by 0 bases and J by 7 bases. Germline V gene sequence: CDR1 SGHRS, CDR2 YFSETQ. This CDR3 is built from 14 residues. The CDR3 is CASSLGLADGELFF. The CDR3 DNA reads TGCGCCAGCAGCTTGGGCCTAGCGGACGGGGAGCTGTTTTTT.

This chain joins TRBV27 and TRBJ2-7; TRBD1 aligns across 7 bases. The V segment lost 6 bases and the J segment 0 bases; nucleotides outside the gene matches: 14. CDR1 and CDR2 from the germline V gene are MNHEY and SMNVEV (reference sequence). The CDR3 length is 17 residues. The CDR3 DNA reads TGTGCCAGCAGCTCCCTAACCCGGGACAGTAGCTCCTACGAGCAGTACTTC. Residues: CASSSLTRDSSSYEQYF.

The chain carries TRBV30 and TRBJ2-5; 9 nucleotides line up with TRBD2. The ends lost 3 bases at V and 5 bases at J; junction bases unmatched: 7. CDR1 GTSNPN and CDR2 SVGIG come from the germline V gene (reference sequence). The CDR3 totals 14 residues. The chain's CDR3 is CAWRGGGAVETQYF. DNA for the CDR3: TGTGCCTGGAGGGGCGGGGGGGCCGTGGAGACCCAGTACTTC.

The V call is TRBV6-5, the J call TRBJ1-1, with 8 bases aligning to TRBD1. J lost 10 bases, V lost 5 bases, and 15 bases had no gene match. Germline CDR1 MNHEY, CDR2 SVGAGI. The CDR3 is 15 amino acids. CDR3 nucleotide sequence: TGTGCCAGCAGTGCCACTTTACTACACAGGGGGGTAGCTTTCTTT. Translated, it gives CASSATLLHRGVAFF.

The rearrangement uses TRBV2 and TRBJ2-7; 10 nucleotides align to TRBD1. Germline V gives CDR1 SNHLY, CDR2 FYNNEI. V shed 4 bases and J 2 bases; nucleotides not matched to a gene: 2. There are 14 residues in the CDR3. The DNA for the CDR3 is TGTGCCAGCAGTGGGGGACAGGGGACCTACGAGCAGTACTTC. Protein sequence: CASSGGQGTYEQYF.

V and J are TRBV30 and TRBJ1-1, with D perhaps TRBD1 (5 bases). CDR3 length: 11 residues. Germline-derived CDR1 and CDR2 are GTSNPN and SVGIG (reference sequence). V dropped 2 bases and J dropped 10 bases, with 11 bases sitting between them. In nucleotides, the CDR3 is TGTGCCTGGAGTTTCAGGGTTTTAGCTTTCTTT. It translates to CAWSFRVLAFF.

The J gene is TRBJ1-2, the V gene TRBV10-3, with D perhaps matching TRBD1 (5 bases). The CDR3 runs to 16 residues. Trimming cost V 6 bases and J 2 bases, with 19 bases left between them. Germline assignment: CDR1 ENHRY and CDR2 SYGVKD. The CDR3 protein is CAISPTQGGANYGYTF. The DNA of the CDR3 is TGTGCCATCAGCCCAACCCAGGGAGGGGCCAACTATGGCTACACCTTC.

The V call is TRBV9, the J call TRBJ2-7; D is undetermined. Germline CDR1 reads SGDLS; CDR2 reads YYNGEE. CDR3 size: 13 residues. The V end was cut by 7 bases, the J end by 0 bases, with 11 bases between. CDR3 in DNA: TGTGCCAGCTCGCTGGCGGACTCCTACGAGCAGTACTTC. It translates to CASSLADSYEQYF.

This sequence joins TRBV19 and TRBJ2-2, with 10 nucleotides matching TRBD2. Germline V CDR1 and CDR2: LNHDA, SQIVND (reference sequence). The CDR3 consists of 16 residues. V lost 8 bases and J lost 7; bases outside the gene matches: 13. CDR3 loop: CASLASGGSLGGELFF. The DNA for the CDR3 is TGTGCCAGTTTGGCTAGCGGGGGTTCCCTGGGCGGGGAGCTGTTTTTT.